Listed below are T cell receptor beta chains from one sample, sequenced in a study of somatic mutations in cytotoxic T cells in rheumatoid arthritis. TCRdb keeps only in-frame clones here, not all; method: immunoSEQ multiplex PCR. The data contain under 11,000 clones, about 89% of them singletons. The sequenced material came from CD4+ T cells sorted from blood. The receptor set was obtained from a woman in her late teens or twenties with rheumatoid arthritis. The CDR3 runs from the conserved cysteine through the conserved F or W. D genes are given only for firm matches.

J	V	D	DNA	CDR3
TRBJ1-5	TRBV30	NA	TGTGCCTGGAGTACTCCGGGATCCCTTTCCTTTACCAATCAGCCCCAGCATTTT	CAWSTPGSLSFTNQPQHF
TRBJ2-3	TRBV2	TRBD1	TGTGCCAGCAGGGGACAGCTGACAGATACGCAGTATTTT	CASRGQLTDTQYF
TRBJ2-3	TRBV30	TRBD2	TGTGCCTGCCGACCCGGGGGGAGGACAGATACGCAGTATTTT	CACRPGGRTDTQYF
TRBJ2-7	TRBV25-1	NA	TGTGCCACCGCTCAGGCTGGCTCCTACGAGCAGTACTTC	CATAQAGSYEQYF
TRBJ2-2	TRBV7-3	TRBD2	TGTGCCAGCAGCCCCCGGGGGGGACCCACCGGGGAGCTGTTTTTT	CASSPRGGPTGELFF
TRBJ2-7	TRBV30	TRBD1	TGTGCCTGGGGACAGGGGGACCACGAGCAGTACTTC	CAWGQGDHEQYF
TRBJ1-2	TRBV23-1	NA	TGCGCCAGCAGTCAATCGGTGGAGGAGGATACGAGGAACTATGGCTACACCTTC	CASSQSVEEDTRNYGYTF
TRBJ1-2	TRBV5-6	NA	TGTGCCAGCAGCTCCCGGGGTCTTCTCAGCTATGGCTACACCTTC	CASSSRGLLSYGYTF
TRBJ2-2	TRBV19	NA	TGTGCCAGTAGTGGACACGGGGGCACCGGGGAGCTGTTTTTT	CASSGHGGTGELFF
TRBJ2-7	TRBV4-1	NA	TGCGCCAGCAGCCAAGGGTACAGCTTACCCCAGGCCGAGCAGTACTTC	CASSQGYSLPQAEQYF